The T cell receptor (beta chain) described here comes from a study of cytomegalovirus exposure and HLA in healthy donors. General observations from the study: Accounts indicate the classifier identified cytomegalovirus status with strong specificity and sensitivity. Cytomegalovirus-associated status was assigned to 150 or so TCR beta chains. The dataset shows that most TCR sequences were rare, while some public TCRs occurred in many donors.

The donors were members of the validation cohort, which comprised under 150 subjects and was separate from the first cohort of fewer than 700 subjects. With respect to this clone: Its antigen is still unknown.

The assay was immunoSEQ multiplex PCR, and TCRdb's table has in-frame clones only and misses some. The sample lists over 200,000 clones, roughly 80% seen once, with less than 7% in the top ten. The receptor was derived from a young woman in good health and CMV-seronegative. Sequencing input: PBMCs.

CDR3 nucleotides: TGTGCCTGGGCCTCGACCGCCGCTAGCACAGATACGCAGTATTTT. This gives the protein CAWASTAASTDTQYF. The chain uses TRBV30 and TRBJ2-3; D gene unclear. CDR1 and CDR2 from the germline V gene are GTSNPN and SVGIG (reference sequence). V was shortened by 5 bases and J by 0 bases, with 15 bases between the two germline ends. CDR3 length: 15 residues.